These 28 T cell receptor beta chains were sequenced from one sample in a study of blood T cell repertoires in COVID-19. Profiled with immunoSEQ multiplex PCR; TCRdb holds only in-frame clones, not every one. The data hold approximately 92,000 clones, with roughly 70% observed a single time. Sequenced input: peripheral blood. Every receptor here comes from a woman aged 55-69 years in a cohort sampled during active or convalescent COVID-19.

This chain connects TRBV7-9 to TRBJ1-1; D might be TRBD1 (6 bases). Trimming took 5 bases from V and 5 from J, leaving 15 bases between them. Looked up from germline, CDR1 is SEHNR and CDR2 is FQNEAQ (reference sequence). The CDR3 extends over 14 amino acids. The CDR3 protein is CASSPRGRGTEAFF. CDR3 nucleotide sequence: TGTGCCAGCAGCCCCAGGGGAAGAGGGACTGAAGCTTTCTTT. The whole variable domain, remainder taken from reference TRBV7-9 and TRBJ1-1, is DTGVSQNPRHKITKRGQNVTFRCDPISEHNRLYWYRQTLGQGPEFLTYFQNEAQLEKSRLLSDRFSAERPKGSFSTLEIQRTEQGDSAMYLCASSPRGRGTEAFFGQGTRLTVV.

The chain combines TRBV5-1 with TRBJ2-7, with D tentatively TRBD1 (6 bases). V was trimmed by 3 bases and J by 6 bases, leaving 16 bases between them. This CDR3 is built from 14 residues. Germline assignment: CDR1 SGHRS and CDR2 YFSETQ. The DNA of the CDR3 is TGCGCCAGCAGCTGGGGTGGACAGCCTGCCGAGCAGTACTTC. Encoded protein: CASSWGGQPAEQYF.

CDR3 sequence reads: CASSDSGFMNTEAFF. In DNA form, the CDR3 reads TGTGCCAGCAGCGACTCAGGGTTTATGAACACTGAAGCTTTCTTT. This chain joins TRBV5-8 and TRBJ1-1, with D possibly matching TRBD1 (5 bases). From germline, CDR1 is SGHTS and CDR2 YDEGEE. This CDR3 has 15 residues. Trimming took 4 bases from V and 0 from J, leaving 13 bases between them.

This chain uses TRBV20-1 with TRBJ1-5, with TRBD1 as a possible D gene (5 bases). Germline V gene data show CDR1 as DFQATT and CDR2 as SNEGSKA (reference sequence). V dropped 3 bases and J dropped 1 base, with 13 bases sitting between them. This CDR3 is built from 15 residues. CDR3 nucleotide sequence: TGCAGTGCTAGTCCCTCAGGGTTAAGCAATCAGCCCCAGCATTTT. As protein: CSASPSGLSNQPQHF.

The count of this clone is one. CDR3 protein: CASSPGALNYEQYF. CDR3 DNA sequence: TGTGCCAGCAGTCCAGGGGCTCTGAACTACGAGCAGTACTTC. This chain uses TRBV6-5 with TRBJ2-7; a weak D match, TRBD1 (6 bases). V dropped 5 bases and J dropped 3 bases, with 14 bases sitting between them. Germline-derived CDR1 and CDR2 are MNHEY and SVGAGI. This CDR3 is built from 14 residues.

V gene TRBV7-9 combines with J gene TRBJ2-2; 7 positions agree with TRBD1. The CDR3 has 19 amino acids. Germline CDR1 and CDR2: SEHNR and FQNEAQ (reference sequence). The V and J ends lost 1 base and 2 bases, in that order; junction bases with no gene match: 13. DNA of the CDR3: TGTGCCAGCAGCTTAGGTATAGCCGCCGGGACAGTAAACACCGGGGAGCTGTTTTTT. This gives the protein CASSLGIAAGTVNTGELFF.

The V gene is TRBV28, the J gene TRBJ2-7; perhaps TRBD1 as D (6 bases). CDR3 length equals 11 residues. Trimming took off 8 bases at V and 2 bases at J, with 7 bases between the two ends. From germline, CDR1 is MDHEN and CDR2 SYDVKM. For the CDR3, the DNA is TGTGCCAGCCAGGGGCCCTACGAGCAGTACTTC. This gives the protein CASQGPYEQYF.

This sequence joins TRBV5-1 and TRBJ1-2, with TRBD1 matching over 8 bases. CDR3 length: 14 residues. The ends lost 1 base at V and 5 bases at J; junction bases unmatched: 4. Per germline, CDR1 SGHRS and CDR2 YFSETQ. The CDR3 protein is CASSLPGTGYGYTF. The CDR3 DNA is TGCGCCAGCAGCTTGCCCGGGACAGGTTATGGCTACACCTTC.

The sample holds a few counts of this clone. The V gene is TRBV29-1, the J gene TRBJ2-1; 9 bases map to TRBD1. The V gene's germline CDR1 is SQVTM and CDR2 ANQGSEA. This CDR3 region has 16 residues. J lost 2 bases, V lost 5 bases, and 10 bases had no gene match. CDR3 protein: CSVLRDRVPPYNEQFF. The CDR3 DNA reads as TGCAGCGTTCTCCGGGACAGGGTCCCACCCTACAATGAGCAGTTCTTC.

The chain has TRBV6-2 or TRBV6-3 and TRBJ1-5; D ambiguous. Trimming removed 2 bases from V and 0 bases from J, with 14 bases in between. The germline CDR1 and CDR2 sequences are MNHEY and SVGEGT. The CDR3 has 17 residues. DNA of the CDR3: TGTGCCAGCAGTTACCCCCTATACAGTCATAGCAATCAGCCCCAGCATTTT. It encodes CASSYPLYSHSNQPQHF.

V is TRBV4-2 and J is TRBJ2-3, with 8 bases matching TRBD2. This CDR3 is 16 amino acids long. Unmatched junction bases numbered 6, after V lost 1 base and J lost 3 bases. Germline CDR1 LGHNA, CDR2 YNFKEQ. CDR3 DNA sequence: TGTGCCAGCAGCCAAGTTAAGAGCGGGGGAACAGATACGCAGTATTTT. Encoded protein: CASSQVKSGGTDTQYF.

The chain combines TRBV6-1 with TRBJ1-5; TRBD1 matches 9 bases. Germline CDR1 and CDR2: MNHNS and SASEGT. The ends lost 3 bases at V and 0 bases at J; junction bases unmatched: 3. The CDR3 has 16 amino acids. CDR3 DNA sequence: TGTGCCAGCAGTGAGTACAGGGGGCTTAGCAATCAGCCCCAGCATTTT. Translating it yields CASSEYRGLSNQPQHF.

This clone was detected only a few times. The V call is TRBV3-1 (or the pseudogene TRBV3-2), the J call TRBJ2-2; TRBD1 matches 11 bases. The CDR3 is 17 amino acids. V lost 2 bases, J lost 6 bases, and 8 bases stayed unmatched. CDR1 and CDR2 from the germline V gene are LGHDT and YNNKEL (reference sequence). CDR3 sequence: CASSQPDRGLGAGELFF. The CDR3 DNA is TGTGCCAGCAGCCAACCGGACAGGGGGCTTGGTGCCGGGGAGCTGTTTTTT.

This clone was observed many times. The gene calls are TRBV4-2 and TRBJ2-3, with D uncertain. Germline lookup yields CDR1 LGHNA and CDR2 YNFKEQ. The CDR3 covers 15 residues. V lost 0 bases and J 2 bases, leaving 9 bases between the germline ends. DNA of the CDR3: TGTGCCAGCAGCCAAGAGTGGCCCGACACAGATACGCAGTATTTT. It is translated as CASSQEWPDTDTQYF.

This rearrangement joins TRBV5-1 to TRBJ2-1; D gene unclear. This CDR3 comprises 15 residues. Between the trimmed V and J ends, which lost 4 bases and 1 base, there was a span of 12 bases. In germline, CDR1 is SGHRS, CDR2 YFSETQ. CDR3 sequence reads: CASSPELESYNEQFF. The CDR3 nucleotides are TGCGCCAGCAGCCCCGAATTAGAATCCTACAATGAGCAGTTCTTC. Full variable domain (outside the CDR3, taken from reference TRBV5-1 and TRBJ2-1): KAGVTQTPRYLIKTRGQQVTLSCSPISGHRSVSWYQQTPGQGLQFLFEYFSETQRNKGNFPGRFSGRQFSNSRSEMNVSTLELGDSALYLCASSPELESYNEQFFGPGTRLTVL.

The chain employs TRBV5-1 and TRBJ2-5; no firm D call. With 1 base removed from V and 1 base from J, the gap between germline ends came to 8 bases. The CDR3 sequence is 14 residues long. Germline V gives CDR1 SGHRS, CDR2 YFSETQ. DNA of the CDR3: TGCGCCAGCAGCTTGTCCGTTCGCCAAGAGACCCAGTACTTC. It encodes CASSLSVRQETQYF.

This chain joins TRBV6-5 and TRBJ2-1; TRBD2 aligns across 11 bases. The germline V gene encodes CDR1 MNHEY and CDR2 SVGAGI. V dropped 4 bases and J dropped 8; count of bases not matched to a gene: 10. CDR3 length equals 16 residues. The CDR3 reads CASSSLAGGPVHEQFF. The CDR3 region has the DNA TGTGCCAGCAGTTCGTTAGCGGGGGGGCCGGTACATGAGCAGTTCTTC.

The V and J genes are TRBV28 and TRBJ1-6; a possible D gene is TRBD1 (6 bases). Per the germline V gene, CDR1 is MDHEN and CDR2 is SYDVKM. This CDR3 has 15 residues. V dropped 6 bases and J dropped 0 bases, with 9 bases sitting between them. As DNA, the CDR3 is TGTGCCAGCAGAGGACAGAGCTCCTATAATTCACCCCTCCACTTT. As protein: CASRGQSSYNSPLHF. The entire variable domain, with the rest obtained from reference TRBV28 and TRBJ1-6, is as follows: DVKVTQSSRYLVKRTGEKVFLECVQDMDHENMFWYRQDPGLGLRLIYFSYDVKMKEKGDIPEGYSVSREKKERFSLILESASTNQTSMYLCASRGQSSYNSPLHFGNGTRLTVT.

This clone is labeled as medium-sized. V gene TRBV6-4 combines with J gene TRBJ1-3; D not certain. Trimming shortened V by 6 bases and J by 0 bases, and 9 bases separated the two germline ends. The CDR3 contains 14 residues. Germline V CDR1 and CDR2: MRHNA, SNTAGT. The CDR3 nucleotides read TGTGCCAGCAGGTCAATGAGCTCTGGAAACACCATATATTTT. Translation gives CASRSMSSGNTIYF.

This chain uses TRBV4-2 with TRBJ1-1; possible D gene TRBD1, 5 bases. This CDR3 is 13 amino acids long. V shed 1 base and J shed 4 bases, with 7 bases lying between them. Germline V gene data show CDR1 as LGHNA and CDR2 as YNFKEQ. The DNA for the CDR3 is TGTGCCAGCAGCCAAGTGGGGGGCACTGAAGCTTTCTTT. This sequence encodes CASSQVGGTEAFF.

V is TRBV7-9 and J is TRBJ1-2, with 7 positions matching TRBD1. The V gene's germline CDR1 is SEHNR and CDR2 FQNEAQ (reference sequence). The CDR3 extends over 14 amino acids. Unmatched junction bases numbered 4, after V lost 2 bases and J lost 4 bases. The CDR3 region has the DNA TGTGCCAGCAGCTTAACAGGGGCCGGCTATGGCTACACCTTC. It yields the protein CASSLTGAGYGYTF.

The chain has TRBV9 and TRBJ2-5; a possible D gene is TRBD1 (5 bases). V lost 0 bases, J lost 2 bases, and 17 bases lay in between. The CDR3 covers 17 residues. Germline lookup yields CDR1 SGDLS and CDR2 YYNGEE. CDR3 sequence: CASSVGGLDRIQETQYF. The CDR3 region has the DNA TGTGCCAGCAGCGTAGGTGGGCTCGACAGAATACAAGAGACCCAGTACTTC.

The DNA for the CDR3 is TGCAGTGCTAGTTCGGACGAGGGTGTGGCGGAAGAGACCCAGTACTTC. Amino acids: CSASSDEGVAEETQYF. The J gene is TRBJ2-5, the V gene TRBV20-1; a possible D gene is TRBD2 (5 bases). The CDR3 length is 16 residues. V dropped 3 bases and J dropped 3 bases, with 20 bases sitting between them. The germline CDR1 and CDR2 sequences are DFQATT and SNEGSKA (reference sequence).

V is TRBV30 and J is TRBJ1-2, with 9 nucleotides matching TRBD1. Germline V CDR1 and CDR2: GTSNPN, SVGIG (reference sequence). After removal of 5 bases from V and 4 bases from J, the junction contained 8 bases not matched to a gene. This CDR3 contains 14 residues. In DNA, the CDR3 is TGTGCCTGGGAACCGGGACAGGGAAGCTATGGCTACACCTTC. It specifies CAWEPGQGSYGYTF.

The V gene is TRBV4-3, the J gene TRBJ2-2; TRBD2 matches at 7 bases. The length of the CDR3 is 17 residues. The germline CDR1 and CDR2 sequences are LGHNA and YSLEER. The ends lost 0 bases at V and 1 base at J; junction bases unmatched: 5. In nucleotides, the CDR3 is TGCGCCAGCAGCCAAGATCCCGCGGGGGTGAACACCGGGGAGCTGTTTTTT. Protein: CASSQDPAGVNTGELFF.

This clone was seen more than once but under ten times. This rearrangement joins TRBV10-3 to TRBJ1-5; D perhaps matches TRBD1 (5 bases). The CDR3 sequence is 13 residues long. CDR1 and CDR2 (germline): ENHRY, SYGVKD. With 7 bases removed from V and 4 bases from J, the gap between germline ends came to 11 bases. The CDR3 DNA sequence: TGTGCCATCAAGGGTACAGGTAATCAGCCCCAGCATTTT. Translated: CAIKGTGNQPQHF.

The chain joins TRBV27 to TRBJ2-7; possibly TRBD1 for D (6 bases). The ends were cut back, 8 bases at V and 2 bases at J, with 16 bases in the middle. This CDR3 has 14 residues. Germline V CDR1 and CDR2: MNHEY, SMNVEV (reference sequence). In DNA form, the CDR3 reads TGTGCCAGCGGAATACAGGGAATCCCCTACGAGCAGTACTTC. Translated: CASGIQGIPYEQYF.

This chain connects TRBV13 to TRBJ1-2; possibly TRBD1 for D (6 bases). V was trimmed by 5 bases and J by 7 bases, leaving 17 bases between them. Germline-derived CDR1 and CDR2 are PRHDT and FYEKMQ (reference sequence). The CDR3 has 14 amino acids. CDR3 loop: CASSLTGQSSGYTF. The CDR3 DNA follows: TGTGCCAGCAGCCTAACCGGACAGTCTTCTGGCTACACCTTC.